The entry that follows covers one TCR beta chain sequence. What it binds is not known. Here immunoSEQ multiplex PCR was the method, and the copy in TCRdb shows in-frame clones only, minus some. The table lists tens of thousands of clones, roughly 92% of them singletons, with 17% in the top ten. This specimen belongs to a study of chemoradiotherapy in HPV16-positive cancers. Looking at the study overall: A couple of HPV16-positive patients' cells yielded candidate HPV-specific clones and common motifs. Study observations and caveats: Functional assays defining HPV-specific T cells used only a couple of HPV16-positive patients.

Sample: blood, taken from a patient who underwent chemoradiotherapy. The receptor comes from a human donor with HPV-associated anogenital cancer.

CDR3 region: CASSLVNRRETQYF. The DNA of the CDR3 is TGTGCCAGCAGCTTAGTTAACAGACGAGAGACCCAGTACTTC. The chain recombines TRBV7-9 with TRBJ2-5; D gene uncertain. Looked up from germline, CDR1 is SEHNR and CDR2 is FQNEAQ (reference sequence). The CDR3 totals 14 residues. Between the trimmed V and J ends, which lost 1 base and 4 bases, there was a span of 10 bases.